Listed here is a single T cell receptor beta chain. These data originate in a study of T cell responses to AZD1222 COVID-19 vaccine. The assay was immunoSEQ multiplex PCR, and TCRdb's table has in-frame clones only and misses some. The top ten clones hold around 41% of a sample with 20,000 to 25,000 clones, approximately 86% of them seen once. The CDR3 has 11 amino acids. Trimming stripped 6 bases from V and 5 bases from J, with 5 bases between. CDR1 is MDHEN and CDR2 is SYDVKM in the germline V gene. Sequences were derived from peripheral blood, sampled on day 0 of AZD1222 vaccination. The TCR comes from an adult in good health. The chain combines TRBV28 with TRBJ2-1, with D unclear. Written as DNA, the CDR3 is TGTGCCAGCAGAACCAACAATGAGCAGTTCTTC. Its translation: CASRTNNEQFF.